A selection of T cell receptor beta chains follows, all from one sample in a study of technical replicates of blood from several donors. Profiling relied on immunoSEQ multiplex PCR, and the TCRdb table lists in-frame clones only, not all of them. The sample yields tens of thousands of clones, 98% seen once. The source material was T cells isolated from PBMCs. The receptor source for this set is a human donor in good health. Both conserved end residues are part of each CDR3. Fields, in order: D gene, J gene, V gene, CDR3 protein, CDR3 DNA. The D gene is left open where the match is weak.

>TRBD2|TRBJ2-3|TRBV6-5
CASSLGLAVLGDTQYF
TGTGCCAGCAGTTTGGGACTAGCGGTCCTGGGGGATACGCAGTATTTT
>.|TRBJ1-1|TRBV27
CASSLGRDFTNTEAFF
TGTGCCAGCAGTTTAGGCAGGGACTTTACGAACACTGAAGCTTTCTTT
>.|TRBJ1-5|TRBV4-1
CASSQKGDNSNQPQHF
TGCGCCAGCAGCCAAAAAGGGGACAATAGCAATCAGCCCCAGCATTTT
>TRBD2|TRBJ2-3|TRBV4-1
CASSRVIAGGPTDTQYF
TGCGCCAGCAGCCGAGTTATAGCGGGGGGGCCCACAGATACGCAGTATTTT
>TRBD1|TRBJ1-4|TRBV4-1
CASSQEGTGFRANEKLFF
TGCGCCAGCAGCCAAGAGGGGACAGGGTTTAGGGCTAATGAAAAACTGTTTTTT
>TRBD2|TRBJ2-3|TRBV7-2
CASSLVGLAGVDTQYF
TGTGCCAGCAGCTTAGTGGGATTAGCGGGGGTGGATACGCAGTATTTT
>TRBD2|TRBJ2-3|TRBV28
CASSSGTSGSGTDRAQYF
TGTGCCAGCAGCAGCGGGACTAGCGGGAGCGGGACCGACCGTGCGCAGTATTTT
>TRBD1|TRBJ2-1|TRBV30
CAWSEGQGPRYEQFF
TGTGCCTGGAGTGAGGGACAGGGCCCCCGCTATGAGCAGTTCTTC
>.|TRBJ2-2|TRBV6-5
CASRKPGQETGELFF
TGTGCCAGCAGGAAACCTGGGCAGGAAACCGGGGAGCTGTTTTTT
>.|TRBJ1-6|TRBV7-9
CASSYRETNSPLHF
TGTGCCAGCAGCTACCGGGAAACTAATTCACCCCTCCACTTT
>.|TRBJ1-1|TRBV28
CASSSYLTAGKGTEAFF
TGTGCCAGCAGTAGCTATCTGACAGCGGGAAAGGGCACTGAAGCTTTCTTT
>.|TRBJ1-1|TRBV29-1
CSGQDRTMNTEAFF
TGCAGCGGACAAGACAGAACCATGAACACTGAAGCTTTCTTT
>TRBD1|TRBJ2-3|TRBV5-6
CASVGQGTDTQYF
TGTGCCAGCGTGGGACAGGGGACAGATACGCAGTATTTT
>TRBD2|TRBJ2-7|TRBV13
CASSIGLAGAYEQYF
TGTGCCAGCAGCATCGGACTAGCGGGAGCATACGAGCAGTACTTC
>TRBD1|TRBJ2-3|TRBV4-2
CASSPRQGAISPDTQYF
TGTGCCAGCAGCCCCCGACAGGGGGCGATTTCCCCAGATACGCAGTATTTT
>TRBD1|TRBJ1-4|TRBV28
CASSAGGSTNEKLFF
TGTGCCAGCAGTGCAGGGGGGAGCACTAATGAAAAACTGTTTTTT
>TRBD1|TRBJ1-4|TRBV5-1
CASSFGQGGEKLFF
TGCGCCAGCAGCTTTGGACAGGGAGGGGAAAAACTGTTTTTT
>.|TRBJ2-3|TRBV5-1
CASSARAGGTTDTQYF
TGCGCCAGCAGCGCACGAGCGGGTGGAACCACAGATACGCAGTATTTT
>.|TRBJ2-5|TRBV5-1
CASSLALGGETQYF
TGCGCCAGCAGCTTGGCCCTCGGGGGAGAGACCCAGTACTTC
>.|TRBJ2-3|TRBV19
CATKTDTQYF
TGTGCCACCAAAACAGATACGCAGTATTTT
>TRBD1|TRBJ1-6|TRBV27
CASSWGQGAPYNSPLHF
TGTGCCAGCAGTTGGGGACAGGGGGCCCCGTATAATTCACCCCTCCACTTT